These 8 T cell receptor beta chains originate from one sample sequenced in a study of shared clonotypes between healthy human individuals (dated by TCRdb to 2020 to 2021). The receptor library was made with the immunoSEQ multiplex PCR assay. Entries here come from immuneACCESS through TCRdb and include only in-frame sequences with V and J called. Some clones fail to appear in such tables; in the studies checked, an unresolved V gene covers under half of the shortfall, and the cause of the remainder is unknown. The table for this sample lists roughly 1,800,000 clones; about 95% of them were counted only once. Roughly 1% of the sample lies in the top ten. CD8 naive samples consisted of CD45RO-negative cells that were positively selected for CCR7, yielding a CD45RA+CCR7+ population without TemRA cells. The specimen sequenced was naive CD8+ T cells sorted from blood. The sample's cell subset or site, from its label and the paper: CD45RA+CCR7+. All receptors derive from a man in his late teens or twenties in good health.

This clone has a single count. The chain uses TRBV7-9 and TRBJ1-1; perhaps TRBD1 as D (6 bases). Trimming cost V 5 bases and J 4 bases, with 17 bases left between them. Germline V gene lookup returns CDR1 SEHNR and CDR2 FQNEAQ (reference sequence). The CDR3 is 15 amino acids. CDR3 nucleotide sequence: TGTGCCAGCAGCATGTACGGGACACTTAGCACTGAAGCTTTCTTT. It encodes CASSMYGTLSTEAFF.

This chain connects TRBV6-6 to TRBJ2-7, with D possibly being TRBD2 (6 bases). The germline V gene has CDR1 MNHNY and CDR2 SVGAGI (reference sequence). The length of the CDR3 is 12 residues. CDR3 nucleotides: TGTGCTCTTGGAGGGACTGCCTACGAGCAGTACTTC. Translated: CALGGTAYEQYF.

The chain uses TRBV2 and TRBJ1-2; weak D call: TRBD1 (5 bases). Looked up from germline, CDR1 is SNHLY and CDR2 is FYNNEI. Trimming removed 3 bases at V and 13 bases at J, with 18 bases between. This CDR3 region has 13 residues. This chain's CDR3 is CASSDRDRPWCTF. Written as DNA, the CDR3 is TGTGCCAGCAGTGATCGGGACCGTCCCTGGTGCACCTTC. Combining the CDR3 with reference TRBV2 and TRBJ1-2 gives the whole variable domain EPEVTQTPSHQVTQMGQEVILRCVPISNHLYFYWYRQILGQKVEFLVSFYNNEISEKSEIFDDQFSVERPDGSNFTLKIRSTKLEDSAMYFCASSDRDRPWCTFGSGTRLTVV.

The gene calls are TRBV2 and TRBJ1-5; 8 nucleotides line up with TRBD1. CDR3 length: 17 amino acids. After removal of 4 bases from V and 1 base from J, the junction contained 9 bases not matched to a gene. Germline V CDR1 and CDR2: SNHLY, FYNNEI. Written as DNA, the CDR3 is TGTGCCAGCAGTGTGGAAACAGGGGGAGTGAGCAATCAGCCCCAGCATTTT. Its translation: CASSVETGGVSNQPQHF.

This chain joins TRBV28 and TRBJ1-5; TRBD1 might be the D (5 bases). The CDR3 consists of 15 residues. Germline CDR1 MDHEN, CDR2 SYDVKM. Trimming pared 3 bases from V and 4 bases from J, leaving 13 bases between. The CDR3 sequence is CASSLIGGVNQPQHF. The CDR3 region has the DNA TGTGCCAGCAGTTTGATCGGGGGTGTGAATCAGCCCCAGCATTTT.

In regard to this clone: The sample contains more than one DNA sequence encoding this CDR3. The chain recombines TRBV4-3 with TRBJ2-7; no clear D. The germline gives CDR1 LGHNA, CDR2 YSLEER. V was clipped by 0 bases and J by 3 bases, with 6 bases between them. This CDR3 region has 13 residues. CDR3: CASSQDKGYEQYF. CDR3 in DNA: TGCGCCAGCAGCCAAGACAAGGGCTACGAGCAGTACTTC.

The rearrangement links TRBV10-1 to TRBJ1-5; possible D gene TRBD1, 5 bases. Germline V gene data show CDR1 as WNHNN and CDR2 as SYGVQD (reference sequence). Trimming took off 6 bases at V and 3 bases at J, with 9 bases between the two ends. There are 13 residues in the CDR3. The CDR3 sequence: CASRAGTNQPQHF. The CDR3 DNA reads TGCGCCAGCAGGGCGGGGACCAATCAGCCCCAGCATTTT.

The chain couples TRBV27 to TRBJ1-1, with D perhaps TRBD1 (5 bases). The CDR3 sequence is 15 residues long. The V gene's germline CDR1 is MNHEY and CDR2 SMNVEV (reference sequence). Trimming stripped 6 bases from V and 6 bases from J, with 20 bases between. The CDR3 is CASSPTGPFVAEAFF. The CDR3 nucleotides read TGTGCCAGCAGCCCGACGGGACCTTTTGTGGCTGAAGCTTTCTTT.